These 15 T cell receptor beta chains were sequenced from one sample in a study of long-term antiretroviral therapy in people with HIV (dated by TCRdb to 2022 to 2024). The immunoSEQ hsTCRB v3.0 assay was used at survey level resolution to sequence the TRB variable region. TCRdb retrieved this table from immuneACCESS and kept in-frame rearrangements only. Not all clones are present; in checked studies, unresolved V genes account for under half, and no reason is known for the remainder. This sample holds about 21,000 clones; around 87% were observed only once. The biggest ten clones account for 6.5% to 8.5% of the sample. This specimen was unsorted PBMCs, taken 0.2 years before starting antiretroviral therapy. Every receptor here comes from a man between 18 and 29 years old with HIV.

The chain has TRBV9 and TRBJ2-1; D gene ambiguous. V gave up 0 bases and J gave up 9 bases, with 10 bases separating them. Germline V gene data show CDR1 as SGDLS and CDR2 as YYNGEE. The CDR3 loop spans 13 amino acids. The CDR3 DNA reads TGTGCCAGCAGCGTAGACAGCCGGACTGAGCAGTTCTTC. Its protein is CASSVDSRTEQFF. Full variable domain (remainder filled in from reference TRBV9 and TRBJ2-1): DSGVTQTPKHLITATGQRVTLRCSPRSGDLSVYWYQQSLDQGLQFLIQYYNGEERAKGNILERFSAQQFPDLHSELNLSSLELGDSALYFCASSVDSRTEQFFGPGTRLTVL.

This sequence joins TRBV7-8 and TRBJ2-5; the match to TRBD2 covers 10 bases. With V trimmed by 3 bases and J by 0 bases, 1 base remained unmatched. Germline V gives CDR1 SGHVS, CDR2 FQNEAQ. The CDR3 runs 15 residues. The CDR3 protein is CASSLTSGYQETQYF. The CDR3 DNA reads as TGTGCCAGCAGCTTGACTAGCGGGTACCAAGAGACCCAGTACTTC. The entire variable domain, with the rest obtained from reference TRBV7-8 and TRBJ2-5, is as follows: GAGVSQSPRYKVAKRGQDVALRCDPISGHVSLFWYQQALGQGPEFLTYFQNEAQLDKSGLPSDRFFAERPEGSVSTLKIQRTQQEDSAVYLCASSLTSGYQETQYFGPGTRLLVL.

This chain links TRBV6-5 with TRBJ1-1; TRBD1 is a possible D gene (6 bases). CDR1 is MNHEY and CDR2 is SVGAGI in the germline V gene. The CDR3 totals 13 residues. Trimming removed 6 bases from V and 6 bases from J, with 14 bases in between. The CDR3 DNA follows: TGTGCCAGCAGCAACGGGGGGCATGCTGAAGCTTTCTTT. It encodes CASSNGGHAEAFF.

This sequence joins TRBV4-3 and TRBJ2-3; unclear D gene. The CDR3 length is 15 residues. Per germline, CDR1 LGHNA and CDR2 YSLEER. Deletions cut 0 bases from V and 6 bases from J, with 13 bases between. The CDR3 reads CASSQDFMRMDTQYF. CDR3 nucleotides: TGCGCCAGCAGCCAAGACTTTATGAGGATGGATACGCAGTATTTT.

This clone was recorded once. J is TRBJ2-3 and V is TRBV29-1; TRBD2 matches 7 bases. CDR1 is SQVTM and CDR2 is ANQGSEA in the germline V gene. CDR3 length: 14 amino acids. Germline trimming cut 5 bases from V and 0 bases from J; bases unmatched to any gene: 5. CDR3 loop: CSVSGLPSTDTQYF. The DNA of the CDR3 is TGCAGCGTTTCGGGACTACCGAGCACAGATACGCAGTATTTT.

The chain links TRBV5-1 to TRBJ2-1, with D tentatively TRBD1 (6 bases). The germline V and J ends were trimmed by 0 bases and 8 bases, with 18 bases remaining between them. The CDR3 is 16 amino acids. Germline-derived CDR1 and CDR2 are SGHRS and YFSETQ. As DNA, the CDR3 is TGCGCCAGCAGCTTGGAAGATGGGACAAGGGACGATGAGCAGTTCTTC. Translating gives CASSLEDGTRDDEQFF.

V gene TRBV27 combines with J gene TRBJ2-3; D may be TRBD1 or TRBD2 (5 bases each). The CDR3 has 16 residues. The germline V gene has CDR1 MNHEY and CDR2 SMNVEV (reference sequence). Trimming took 6 bases from V and 4 from J, leaving 20 bases between them. The CDR3 sequence: CASRPAGSGRPDTQYF. Written as DNA, the CDR3 is TGTGCCAGCAGGCCCGCCGGGTCGGGACGGCCAGATACGCAGTATTTT.

In the case of this clone: Mismatch with germline at one junction end may stem from a read error. The gene calls are TRBV7-7 and TRBJ2-1; TRBD2 aligns across 10 bases. Germline V gene sequence: CDR1 SSHAT, CDR2 FNYEAQ (reference sequence). The CDR3 loop spans 12 amino acids. The CDR3 DNA sequence: TGTGCTAGCAGCTTAGCGGGGGGTGAGCAGTTCTTC. The encoded protein is CASSLAGGEQFF.

The chain carries TRBV7-2 and TRBJ2-1; possibly TRBD1 or TRBD2 for D (5 bases each). V was cut by 5 bases and J by 4 bases, with 18 bases left in between. The CDR3 is made up of 16 amino acids. Germline V gene data show CDR1 as SGHTA and CDR2 as FQGNSA. The CDR3 nucleotides are TGTGCCAGCAGCGCAACGGGACGGCTCACTTACAATGAGCAGTTCTTC. Encoded protein: CASSATGRLTYNEQFF.

The chain uses TRBV27 and TRBJ2-7, with 7 bases fitting TRBD2. The CDR3 has 14 amino acids. CDR1 MNHEY and CDR2 SMNVEV come from the germline V gene (reference sequence). V dropped 6 bases and J dropped 3; count of bases not matched to a gene: 8. Written as DNA, the CDR3 is TGTGCCAGCAGCCCCGATGGGGAGGGCTACGAGCAGTACTTC. Translation gives CASSPDGEGYEQYF.

The chain links TRBV27 to TRBJ2-2; D perhaps matches TRBD2 (7 bases). V shed 3 bases and J shed 7 bases, with 21 bases lying between them. The CDR3 runs 17 residues. CDR1 is MNHEY, CDR2 SMNVEV, per germline (reference sequence). CDR3 sequence: CASSFGGALFLGGELFF. CDR3 DNA: TGTGCCAGCAGTTTTGGGGGGGCTTTGTTTTTAGGCGGGGAGCTGTTTTTT.

This clone was detected once. V is TRBV6-1 and J is TRBJ2-1; D not resolved. The germline gives CDR1 MNHNS, CDR2 SASEGT. The CDR3 loop spans 15 amino acids. Trimming removed 3 bases from V and 0 bases from J, with 9 bases in between. The CDR3 sequence is CASSDRTSSYNEQFF. Here the CDR3 DNA reads TGTGCCAGCAGTGATCGGACGAGCTCCTACAATGAGCAGTTCTTC.

The rearrangement joins TRBV9 to TRBJ2-2; D uncertain. V lost 0 bases and J lost 0, with 15 bases in between. Germline CDR1 and CDR2: SGDLS and YYNGEE. CDR3 size: 18 residues. DNA for the CDR3: TGTGCCAGCAGCGTAGATTCAGGCTCTTACCCGAACACCGGGGAGCTGTTTTTT. It is translated as CASSVDSGSYPNTGELFF.

The chain has TRBV15 and TRBJ2-1, with D perhaps TRBD2 (5 bases). V was cut by 0 bases and J by 9 bases, with 9 bases left in between. The CDR3 loop spans 13 amino acids. From germline, CDR1 is LNHNV and CDR2 YYDKDF (reference sequence). Here the CDR3 DNA reads TGTGCCACCAGCAGAGATAGGAGCGGTGAGCAGTTCTTC. Amino acids: CATSRDRSGEQFF. Full variable domain (rest looked up from reference TRBV15 and TRBJ2-1): DAMVIQNPRYQVTQFGKPVTLSCSQTLNHNVMYWYQQKSSQAPKLLFHYYDKDFNNEADTPDNFQSRRPNTSFCFLDIRSPGLGDTAMYLCATSRDRSGEQFFGPGTRLTVL.

The chain employs TRBV11-2 and TRBJ2-7, with a tentative D call TRBD2 (7 bases). Between the trimmed V and J ends, which lost 6 bases and 5 bases, there was a span of 20 bases. This CDR3 contains 15 residues. Germline V gene lookup returns CDR1 SGHAT and CDR2 FQNNGV. CDR3 sequence: CASRGGANVKNEQYF. As DNA, the CDR3 is TGTGCCAGCAGGGGGGGGGCAAACGTGAAAAACGAGCAGTACTTC. The full variable domain, in which reference TRBV11-2 and TRBJ2-7 provide the parts outside the CDR3, is EAGVAQSPRYKIIEKRQSVAFWCNPISGHATLYWYQQILGQGPKLLIQFQNNGVVDDSQLPKDRFSAERLKGVDSTLKIQPAKLEDSAVYLCASRGGANVKNEQYFGPGTRLTVT.